These 15 T cell receptor beta chains originate from one sample sequenced in a study of cytomegalovirus exposure and HLA in healthy donors. In the PCR, 60 Vbeta and 13 Jbeta primers were used. Some clones are missing from TCRdb's copy, which holds only in-frame ones; the method was immunoSEQ multiplex PCR. Of 150,000 to 200,000 clones listed, approximately 80% are singletons. Sample: PBMCs. Receptors were obtained from a man under 40 in good health and CMV-seronegative.

This chain uses TRBV10-3 with TRBJ1-1, with D possibly being TRBD1 (5 bases). CDR1 is ENHRY and CDR2 is SYGVKD in the germline V gene. The length of the CDR3 is 14 residues. V was clipped by 6 bases and J by 1 base, with 12 bases between them. The CDR3 here is CAIRSTGENTEAFF. CDR3 sequence (DNA): TGTGCCATCAGGTCTACAGGCGAGAACACTGAAGCTTTCTTT.

The chain combines TRBV7-4 with TRBJ1-5; D perhaps matches TRBD1 (6 bases). CDR1 and CDR2 from the germline V gene are SGHVT and SQSDAQ. The CDR3 has 15 residues. Trimming cost V 8 bases and J 2 bases, with 16 bases left between them. CDR3 nucleotide sequence: TGTGCCAGCTCAAACGGGACAACTGGCAATCAGCCCCAGCATTTT. It encodes CASSNGTTGNQPQHF.

This chain links TRBV4-1 with TRBJ2-2; 7 bases align to TRBD1. Germline V gives CDR1 MGHRA, CDR2 YSYEKL. The V and J ends lost 3 bases and 0 bases, in that order; junction bases with no gene match: 13. This CDR3 contains 19 residues. This CDR3 is CASSQARGPGKSNTGELFF. Written as DNA, the CDR3 is TGCGCCAGCAGCCAGGCAAGGGGGCCCGGGAAATCGAACACCGGGGAGCTGTTTTTT.

The genes are TRBV6-6 and TRBJ2-5; 8 bases are a match to TRBD2. The trim removed 5 bases at V and 4 bases at J, leaving 3 bases unmatched. Germline CDR1 reads MNHNY; CDR2 reads SVGAGI (reference sequence). The length of the CDR3 is 13 residues. CDR3 in amino acids: CASSILAGETQYF. In DNA form, the CDR3 reads TGTGCCAGCAGTATCCTAGCGGGAGAGACCCAGTACTTC.

The V call is TRBV5-1, the J call TRBJ2-7; 7 nucleotides line up with TRBD2. Germline CDR1 SGHRS, CDR2 YFSETQ. With V trimmed by 0 bases and J by 6 bases, 6 bases remained unmatched. There are 14 residues in the CDR3. CDR3 DNA: TGCGCCAGCAGCTTGGTTGCGGGGGTGATCGAGCAGTACTTC. Its protein is CASSLVAGVIEQYF.

This chain connects TRBV5-4 to TRBJ2-1, with 7 positions matching TRBD1. CDR3 size: 16 residues. V shed 4 bases, J shed 6 bases, and the junction held 13 bases outside the gene matches. Germline lookup yields CDR1 SGHNT and CDR2 YYREEE (reference sequence). This CDR3 is CASSRPDRVGLNEQFF. CDR3 bases: TGTGCCAGCAGCCGACCCGACAGGGTGGGCCTCAATGAGCAGTTCTTC.

The chain recombines TRBV28 with TRBJ1-5; TRBD1 matches at 10 bases. V was pared by 5 bases and J by 7 bases, with 8 bases of the junction left unmatched. This CDR3 spans 15 amino acids. Per germline, CDR1 MDHEN and CDR2 SYDVKM. The CDR3 here is CASSVAGTGEQPQHF. CDR3 coding DNA: TGTGCCAGCAGTGTAGCCGGGACAGGGGAACAGCCCCAGCATTTT.

The chain uses TRBV19 and TRBJ1-2; no definite D call. Germline lookup yields CDR1 LNHDA and CDR2 SQIVND (reference sequence). V was shortened by 3 bases and J by 2 bases, with 7 bases between the two germline ends. The CDR3 runs to 13 residues. CDR3 region: CASSMSYNYGYTF. The CDR3 nucleotides read TGTGCCAGTAGTATGAGCTACAACTATGGCTACACCTTC.

The CDR3 loop reads CSVGGTGSSEKLFF. The DNA for the CDR3 is TGCAGCGTTGGTGGGACAGGGTCTTCTGAAAAACTGTTTTTT. V gene TRBV29-1 combines with J gene TRBJ1-4, with TRBD1 identical over 9 bases. Losses at the gene ends were 4 bases for V and 7 bases for J; bases not matched to a gene: 7. The CDR3 sequence is 14 residues long. CDR1 and CDR2 from the germline V gene are SQVTM and ANQGSEA.

This clone was detected once. The rearrangement uses TRBV15 and TRBJ2-1, with a possible D match to TRBD2 (6 bases). CDR1 LNHNV and CDR2 YYDKDF come from the germline V gene (reference sequence). The CDR3 is 16 residues long. With 1 base removed from V and 2 bases from J, the gap between germline ends came to 12 bases. The CDR3 reads CATSRGSIAAYNEQFF. The CDR3 DNA reads as TGTGCCACCAGCAGAGGTAGTATAGCGGCCTACAATGAGCAGTTCTTC.

V gene TRBV7-8 combines with J gene TRBJ2-1, with 10 bases aligning to TRBD1. CDR1 SGHVS and CDR2 FQNEAQ come from the germline V gene. Trimming at V came to 5 bases and at J to 8 bases, leaving 9 bases not matched to a gene. This CDR3 has 15 residues. The CDR3 loop reads CASSHPTGGRHEQFF. CDR3 DNA: TGTGCCAGCAGCCATCCGACAGGGGGCCGCCATGAGCAGTTCTTC.

This chain links TRBV7-9 with TRBJ1-1; 7 nucleotides match TRBD1. This CDR3 comprises 11 residues. V shed 4 bases, J shed 10 bases, and the junction held 3 bases outside the gene matches. Germline CDR1 and CDR2: SEHNR and FQNEAQ (reference sequence). CDR3 nucleotide sequence: TGTGCCAGCAGCTCCCCAGGGGGAGCTTTCTTT. Translation: CASSSPGGAFF.

V is TRBV7-6 and J is TRBJ1-1; TRBD1 agrees at 7 bases. Germline V gene data show CDR1 as SGHVS and CDR2 as FNYEAQ. There are 15 residues in the CDR3. With V trimmed by 2 bases and J by 1 base, 4 bases remained unmatched. The CDR3 sequence: CASSLKGAPNTEAFF. The CDR3 nucleotides are TGTGCCAGCAGCTTAAAGGGGGCGCCGAACACTGAAGCTTTCTTT.

The chain combines TRBV11-1 with TRBJ1-1; D remains ambiguous. The ends were cut back, 2 bases at V and 1 base at J, with 8 bases in the middle. Germline CDR1 and CDR2: SGHAT and FQDESV (reference sequence). The CDR3 length is 14 residues. The CDR3 sequence: CASSLSAANTEAFF. CDR3 nucleotide sequence: TGTGCCAGCAGCTTAAGTGCGGCGAACACTGAAGCTTTCTTT.

The chain combines TRBV21-1 with TRBJ1-6; TRBD1 is the table's D call, not checked against the DNA. TRBV21-1 is a pseudogene. The CDR3 is 18 residues long. CDR3 protein: CASSKVKQGIFWDSPLHF. The CDR3 DNA sequence: TGTGCCAGCAGCAAAGTCAAACAGGGTATTTTTTGGGATTCACCCCTCCACTTT.